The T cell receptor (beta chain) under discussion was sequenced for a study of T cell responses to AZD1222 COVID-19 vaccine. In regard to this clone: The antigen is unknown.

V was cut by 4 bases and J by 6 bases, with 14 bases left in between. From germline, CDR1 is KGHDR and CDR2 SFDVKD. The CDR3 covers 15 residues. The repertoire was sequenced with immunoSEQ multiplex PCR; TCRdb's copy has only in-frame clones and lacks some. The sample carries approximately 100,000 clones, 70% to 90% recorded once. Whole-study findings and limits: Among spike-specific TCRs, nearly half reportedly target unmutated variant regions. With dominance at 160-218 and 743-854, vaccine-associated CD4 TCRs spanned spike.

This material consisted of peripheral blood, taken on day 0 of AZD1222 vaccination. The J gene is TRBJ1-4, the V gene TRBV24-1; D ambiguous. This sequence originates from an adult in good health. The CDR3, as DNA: TGTGCCACCAGTGACCGCAGGCGGGAGGATGAAAAACTGTTTTTT. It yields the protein CATSDRRREDEKLFF.